Listed below are T cell receptor beta chains from one sample, sequenced in a study of human T cells and chemical hapten exposure. TCRdb used MiXCR to reprocess the RACE reads, holding one entry per CDR3 protein. The table lists about 180,000 distinct CDR3 sequences, around 30% of them singletons, with roughly 3% in the top ten. The material was whole blood, obtained in connection with sensitization to the hapten diphenylcyclopropenone (DPC). The receptors come from a woman in her thirties with alopecia areata. Some clones in this sample may be carry-over from other donors' samples. CDR3s include the opening cysteine and the closing phenylalanine or tryptophan. The order of the fields is V gene, J gene, clone size, D gene, CDR3 DNA, CDR3 protein. D genes are given only for firm matches. Clone size, where shown, is once, few, many, or a class for clones that have expanded.

>TRBV28|TRBJ1-2|NA|TRBD1
TGTGCCAGCAGTGTACGGACAGGGCTCCTTGGGGGCTACACCTTC
CASSVRTGLLGGYTF
>TRBV28|TRBJ1-2|NA|NA
TGTGCCAGCAGTTTAAGCCAGGGACGGGGCTACACCTTC
CASSLSQGRGYTF
>TRBV6-2/TRBV6-3|TRBJ2-3|few|NA
TGTGCCAGCAGAACCGCGGGGAGCACAGATACGCAGTATTTT
CASRTAGSTDTQYF
>TRBV29-1|TRBJ1-1|once|NA
TGCAGCGTTTCCATCAGAAGACTAATGAACACTGAAGCTTTCTTT
CSVSIRRLMNTEAFF
>TRBV28|TRBJ1-5|few|TRBD1
TGTGCCAGCAGTCCTCAAACAGGGGGGACGCAGCCCCAGCATTTT
CASSPQTGGTQPQHF
>TRBV7-6|TRBJ2-7|NA|NA
TGTGCCAGCAGCTCATGGAGGGAGAGGGGCCAGTACTTC
CASSSWRERGQYF
>TRBV28|TRBJ2-7|NA|NA
TGTGCCAGCAGTTCATGGAGCTTAAGCTCCTACGAGCAGTACTTC
CASSSWSLSSYEQYF
>TRBV7-8|TRBJ2-3|NA|TRBD2
TGTGCCAGCAGCCTGGGGACTAGCGGGAGGAGGGGGTGGTCAGATACGCAGTATTTT
CASSLGTSGRRGWSDTQYF
>TRBV28|TRBJ1-1|NA|NA
TGTGCCAGCAGCCTTCCTCGATGGGGCCTGAACACTGAAGCTTTCTTT
CASSLPRWGLNTEAFF
>TRBV9|TRBJ2-2|few|NA
TGTGCCAGCAGCGTAGTGCCCTTTCGGGAGACCAACACCGGGGAGCTGTTTTTT
CASSVVPFRETNTGELFF
>TRBV9|TRBJ2-5|NA|NA
TGTGCCAGCAGCGTACGGTCATCACCCAGACAAGAGACCCAGTACTTC
CASSVRSSPRQETQYF
>TRBV6-5|TRBJ2-1|NA|NA
TGTGCCAGCAGTTACTCGAAGGTGTCTAGCCCTATGGATGAGCAGTTCTTC
CASSYSKVSSPMDEQFF
>TRBV21-1|TRBJ2-7|NA|NA
TGTGCCAGCAGCACGAGCGGGGACAGGGGGTCCTACGAGCAGTACTTC
CASSTSGDRGSYEQYF
>TRBV9|TRBJ2-5|NA|TRBD2
TGTGCCAGCAGCCTTGGACTAGTGGGAGGGTGGGGGCAAGAGACCCAGTACTTC
CASSLGLVGGWGQETQYF
>TRBV11-2|TRBJ2-7|few|NA
TGTGCCAGCTCACGCAGGGCGAACGAGCAGTACTTC
CASSRRANEQYF
>TRBV29-1|TRBJ2-3|many|TRBD2
TGCAGCGTTGCCGCGAGCGGGGGTGCTGCAGATACGCAGTATTTT
CSVAASGGAADTQYF
>TRBV6-2/TRBV6-3|TRBJ2-7|few|NA
TGTGCCAGCAGCCGGGGGGCGAAGCAGTACTTC
CASSRGAKQYF
>TRBV4-3|TRBJ2-1|NA|NA
TGCGCCAGCAGCCAAGTCTCAAGCTCCTACAATGAGCAGTTCTTC
CASSQVSSSYNEQFF